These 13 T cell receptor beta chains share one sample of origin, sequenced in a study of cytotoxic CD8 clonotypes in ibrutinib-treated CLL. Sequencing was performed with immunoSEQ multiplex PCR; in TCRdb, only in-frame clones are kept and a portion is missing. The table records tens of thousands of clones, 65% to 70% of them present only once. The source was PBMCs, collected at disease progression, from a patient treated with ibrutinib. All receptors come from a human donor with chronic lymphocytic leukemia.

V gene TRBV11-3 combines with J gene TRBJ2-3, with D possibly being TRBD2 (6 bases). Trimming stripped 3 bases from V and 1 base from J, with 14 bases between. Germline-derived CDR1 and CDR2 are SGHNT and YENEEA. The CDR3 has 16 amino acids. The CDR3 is CASSFRPGLGTDTQYF. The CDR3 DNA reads TGTGCCAGCAGCTTCCGCCCGGGACTCGGCACAGATACGCAGTATTTT.

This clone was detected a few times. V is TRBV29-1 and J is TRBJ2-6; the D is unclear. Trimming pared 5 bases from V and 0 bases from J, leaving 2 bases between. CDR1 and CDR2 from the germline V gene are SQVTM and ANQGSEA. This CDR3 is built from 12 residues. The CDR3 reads CSVYSGANVLTF. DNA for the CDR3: TGCAGCGTTTACTCTGGGGCCAACGTCCTGACTTTC.

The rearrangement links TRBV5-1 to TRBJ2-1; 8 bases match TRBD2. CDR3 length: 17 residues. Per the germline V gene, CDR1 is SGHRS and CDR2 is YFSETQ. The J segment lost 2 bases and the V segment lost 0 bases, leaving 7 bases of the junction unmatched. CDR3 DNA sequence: TGCGCCAGCAGCTTGGGCCCAGCGGGAGCGGCCTACAATGAGCAGTTCTTC. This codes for CASSLGPAGAAYNEQFF. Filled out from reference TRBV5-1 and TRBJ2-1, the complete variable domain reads KAGVTQTPRYLIKTRGQQVTLSCSPISGHRSVSWYQQTPGQGLQFLFEYFSETQRNKGNFPGRFSGRQFSNSRSEMNVSTLELGDSALYLCASSLGPAGAAYNEQFFGPGTRLTVL.

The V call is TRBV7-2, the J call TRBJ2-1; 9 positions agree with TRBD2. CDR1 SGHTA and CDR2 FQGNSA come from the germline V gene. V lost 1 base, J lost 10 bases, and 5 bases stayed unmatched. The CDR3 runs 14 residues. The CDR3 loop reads CASSLELAGREQFF. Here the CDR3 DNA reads TGTGCCAGCAGCTTAGAACTAGCGGGTAGGGAGCAGTTCTTC.

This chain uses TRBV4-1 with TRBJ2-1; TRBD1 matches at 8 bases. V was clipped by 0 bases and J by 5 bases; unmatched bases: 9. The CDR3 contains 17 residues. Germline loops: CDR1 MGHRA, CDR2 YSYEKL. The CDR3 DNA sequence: TGCGCCAGCAGCCAAGATCGTAGGCAGGGGGCCCACAATGAGCAGTTCTTC. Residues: CASSQDRRQGAHNEQFF.

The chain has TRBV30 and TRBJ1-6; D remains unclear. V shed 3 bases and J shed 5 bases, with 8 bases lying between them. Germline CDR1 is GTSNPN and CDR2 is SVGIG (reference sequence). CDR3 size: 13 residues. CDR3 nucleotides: TGTGCCTGGAGCCTGGCCAATAATTCACCCCTCCACTTT. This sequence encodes CAWSLANNSPLHF.

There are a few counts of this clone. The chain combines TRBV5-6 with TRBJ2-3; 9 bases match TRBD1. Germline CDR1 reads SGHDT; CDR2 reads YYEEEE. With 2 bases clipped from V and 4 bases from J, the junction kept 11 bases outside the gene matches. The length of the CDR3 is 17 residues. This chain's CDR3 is CASSLGTGTGFPDTQYF. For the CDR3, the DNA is TGTGCCAGCAGCTTAGGGACCGGGACAGGGTTCCCAGATACGCAGTATTTT.

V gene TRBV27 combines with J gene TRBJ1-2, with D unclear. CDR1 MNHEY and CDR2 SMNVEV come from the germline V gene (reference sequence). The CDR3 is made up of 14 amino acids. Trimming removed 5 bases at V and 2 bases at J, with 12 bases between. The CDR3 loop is CASSISGDNYGYTF. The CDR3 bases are TGTGCCAGCAGTATTTCGGGAGACAACTATGGCTACACCTTC.

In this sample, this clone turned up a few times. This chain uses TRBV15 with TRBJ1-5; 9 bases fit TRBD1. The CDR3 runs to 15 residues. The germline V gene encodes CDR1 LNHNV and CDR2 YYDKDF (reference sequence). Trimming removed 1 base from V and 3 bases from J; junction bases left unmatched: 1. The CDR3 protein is CATSRGTGDNQPQHF. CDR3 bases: TGTGCCACCAGCAGAGGGACAGGGGACAATCAGCCCCAGCATTTT.

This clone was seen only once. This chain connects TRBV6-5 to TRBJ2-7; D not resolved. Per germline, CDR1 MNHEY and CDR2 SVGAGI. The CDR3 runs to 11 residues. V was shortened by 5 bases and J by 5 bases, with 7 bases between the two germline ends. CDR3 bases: TGTGCCAGCAGTGGTTTCGACGAGCAGTACTTC. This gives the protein CASSGFDEQYF.

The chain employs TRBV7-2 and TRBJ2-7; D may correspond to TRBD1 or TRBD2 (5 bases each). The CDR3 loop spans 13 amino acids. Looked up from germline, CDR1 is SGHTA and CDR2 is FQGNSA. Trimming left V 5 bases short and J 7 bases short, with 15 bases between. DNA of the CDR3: TGTGCCAGCAGCGACCCGGGACCGCGAGAGCAGTACTTC. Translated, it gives CASSDPGPREQYF.

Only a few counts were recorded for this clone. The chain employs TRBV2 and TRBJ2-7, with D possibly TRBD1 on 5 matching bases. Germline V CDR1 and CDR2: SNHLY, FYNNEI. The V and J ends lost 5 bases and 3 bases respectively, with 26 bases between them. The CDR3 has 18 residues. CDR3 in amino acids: CASSPLALGRAVDYEQYF. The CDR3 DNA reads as TGTGCCAGCAGTCCATTAGCCCTCGGCAGGGCCGTAGACTACGAGCAGTACTTC.

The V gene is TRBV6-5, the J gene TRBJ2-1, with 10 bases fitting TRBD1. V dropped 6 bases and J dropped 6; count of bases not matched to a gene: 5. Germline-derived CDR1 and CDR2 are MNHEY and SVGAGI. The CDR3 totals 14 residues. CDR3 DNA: TGTGCCAGCAGGCGACAGGGGGCGGGCAATGAGCAGTTCTTC. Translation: CASRRQGAGNEQFF.